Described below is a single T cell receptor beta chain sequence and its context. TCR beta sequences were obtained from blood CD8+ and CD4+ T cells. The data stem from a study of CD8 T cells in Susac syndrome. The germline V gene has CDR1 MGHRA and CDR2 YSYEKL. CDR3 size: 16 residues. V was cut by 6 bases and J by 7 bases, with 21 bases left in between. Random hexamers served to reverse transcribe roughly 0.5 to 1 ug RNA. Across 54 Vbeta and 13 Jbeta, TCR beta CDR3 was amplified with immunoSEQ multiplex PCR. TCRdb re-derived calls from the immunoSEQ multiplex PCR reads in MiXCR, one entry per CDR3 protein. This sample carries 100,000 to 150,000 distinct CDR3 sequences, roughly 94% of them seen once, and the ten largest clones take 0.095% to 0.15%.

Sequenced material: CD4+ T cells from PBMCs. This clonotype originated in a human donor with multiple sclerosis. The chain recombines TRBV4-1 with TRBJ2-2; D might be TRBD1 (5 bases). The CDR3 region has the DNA TGCGCCAGCAGTCAAAATGGGCAGGGTGGCATCGGGGAGCTGTTTTTT. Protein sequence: CASSQNGQGGIGELFF.